This record concerns one T cell receptor (beta chain) sequence. What it binds is unknown. Sample-barcoded 5' priming and a J-beta primer mix drove a second PCR of about 6 to 12 cycles. From the 5' RACE reads, TCRdb called clonotypes with MiXCR, one entry per CDR3 protein. The sample has 850,000 to 1,100,000 distinct CDR3 sequences, 35% to 45% seen once. The authors drew 8 to 10 milliliters of peripheral blood from each donor. The data derive from a study of blood T cells in healthy people across ages. Study conclusions and caveats: CMV infection status of these donors was not known.

The specimen was blood. The TCR sequence derives from a man younger than 35 in good health.

The CDR3 spells CSSRLGGEAFF. DNA of the CDR3: TGCAGCTCTCGCCTTGGGGGTGAAGCTTTCTTT. The chain has TRBV29-1 and TRBJ1-1, with D perhaps TRBD1 (5 bases). Trimming removed 8 bases from V and 7 bases from J, with 14 bases in between. Germline CDR1 is SQVTM and CDR2 is ANQGSEA. This CDR3 has 11 residues.